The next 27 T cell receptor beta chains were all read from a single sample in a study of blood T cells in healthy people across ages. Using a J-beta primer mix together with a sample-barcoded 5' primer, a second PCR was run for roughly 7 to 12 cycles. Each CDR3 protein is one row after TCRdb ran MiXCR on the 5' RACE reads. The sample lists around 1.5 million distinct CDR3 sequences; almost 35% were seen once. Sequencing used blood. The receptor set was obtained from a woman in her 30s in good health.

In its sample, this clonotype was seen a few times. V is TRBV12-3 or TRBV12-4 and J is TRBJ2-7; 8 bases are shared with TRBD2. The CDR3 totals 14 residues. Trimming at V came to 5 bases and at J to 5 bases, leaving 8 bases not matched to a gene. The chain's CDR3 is CASSASLAAHEQYF. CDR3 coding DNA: TGTGCCAGCAGTGCATCACTAGCGGCCCACGAGCAGTACTTC.

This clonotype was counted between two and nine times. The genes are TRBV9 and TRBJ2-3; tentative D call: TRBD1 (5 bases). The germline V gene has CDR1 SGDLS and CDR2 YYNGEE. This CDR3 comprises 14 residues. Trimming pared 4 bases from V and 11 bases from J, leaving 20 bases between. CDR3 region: CASSPSGSAAQQYF. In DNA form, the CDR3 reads TGTGCCAGCAGCCCCTCAGGGTCGGCAGCCCAGCAGTATTTT. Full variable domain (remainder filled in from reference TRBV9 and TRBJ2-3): DSGVTQTPKHLITATGQRVTLRCSPRSGDLSVYWYQQSLDQGLQFLIQYYNGEERAKGNILERFSAQQFPDLHSELNLSSLELGDSALYFCASSPSGSAAQQYFGPGTRLTVL.

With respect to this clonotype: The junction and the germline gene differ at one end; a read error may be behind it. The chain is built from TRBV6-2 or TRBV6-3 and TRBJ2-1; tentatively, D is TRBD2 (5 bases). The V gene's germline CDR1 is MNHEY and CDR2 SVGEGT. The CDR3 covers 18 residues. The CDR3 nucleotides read TGTACCAGCAGTTACGCCACCCTAACGGGAAGGCCCTACAATGAGCAGTTCTTC. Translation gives CTSSYATLTGRPYNEQFF.

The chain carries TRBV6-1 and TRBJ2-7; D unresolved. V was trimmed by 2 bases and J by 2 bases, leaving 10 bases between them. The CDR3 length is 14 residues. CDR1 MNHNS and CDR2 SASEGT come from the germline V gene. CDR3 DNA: TGTGCCAGCAGTGAACGTTTAGGGCCCTACGAGCAGTACTTC. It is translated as CASSERLGPYEQYF.

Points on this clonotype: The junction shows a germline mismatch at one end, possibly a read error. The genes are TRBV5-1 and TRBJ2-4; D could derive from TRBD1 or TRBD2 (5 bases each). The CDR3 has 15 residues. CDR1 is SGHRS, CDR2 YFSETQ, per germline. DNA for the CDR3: TGCGCCAGTAGCCCCGGGACCCAAGCCAAAAACATTCGGTACTTC. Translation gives CASSPGTQAKNIRYF. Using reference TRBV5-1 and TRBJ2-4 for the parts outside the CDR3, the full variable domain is KAGVTQTPRYLIKTRGQQVTLSCSPISGHRSVSWYQQTPGQGLQFLFEYFSETQRNKGNFPGRFSGRQFSNSRSEMNVSTLELGDSALYLCASSPGTQAKNIRYFGAGTRLSVL.

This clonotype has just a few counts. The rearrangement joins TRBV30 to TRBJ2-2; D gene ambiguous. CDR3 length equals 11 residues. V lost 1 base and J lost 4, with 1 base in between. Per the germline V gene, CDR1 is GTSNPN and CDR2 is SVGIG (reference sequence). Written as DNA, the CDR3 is TGTGCCTGGAGTGGCACCGGGGAGCTGTTTTTT. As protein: CAWSGTGELFF. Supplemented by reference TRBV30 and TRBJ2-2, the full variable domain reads SQTIHQWPATLVQPVGSPLSLECTVEGTSNPNLYWYRQAAGRGLQLLFYSVGIGQISSEVPQNLSASRPQDRQFILSSKKLLLSDSGFYLCAWSGTGELFFGEGSRLTVL.

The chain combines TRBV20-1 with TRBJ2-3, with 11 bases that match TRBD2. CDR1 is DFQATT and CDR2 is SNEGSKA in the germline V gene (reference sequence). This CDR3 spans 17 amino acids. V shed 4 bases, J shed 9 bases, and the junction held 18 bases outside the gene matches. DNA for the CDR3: TGCAGTGCTACCGGTCCGGGACTAGCGGCGAGCACAAGAACGCAGTATTTT. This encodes CSATGPGLAASTRTQYF.

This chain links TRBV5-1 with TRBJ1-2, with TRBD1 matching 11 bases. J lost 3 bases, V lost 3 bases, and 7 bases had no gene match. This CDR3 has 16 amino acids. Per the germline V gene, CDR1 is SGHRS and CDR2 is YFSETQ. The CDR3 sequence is CASSSWTGGADYGYTF. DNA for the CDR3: TGCGCCAGCAGCTCTTGGACAGGGGGCGCGGACTATGGCTACACCTTC.

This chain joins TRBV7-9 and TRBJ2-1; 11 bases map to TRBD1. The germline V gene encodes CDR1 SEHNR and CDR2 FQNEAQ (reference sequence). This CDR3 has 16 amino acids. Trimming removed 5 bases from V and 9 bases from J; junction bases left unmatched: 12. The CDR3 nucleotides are TGTGCCAGCAGCCCCCTCGGACAGGGGGCGCGAAGTGAGCAGTTCTTC. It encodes CASSPLGQGARSEQFF.

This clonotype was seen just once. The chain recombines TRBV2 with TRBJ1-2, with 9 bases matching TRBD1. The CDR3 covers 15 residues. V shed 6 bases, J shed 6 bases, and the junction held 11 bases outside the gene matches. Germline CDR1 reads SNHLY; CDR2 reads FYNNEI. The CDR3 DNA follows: TGTGCCAGCAGCCTACAGGGGGCCCAAATCCATGGCTACACCTTC. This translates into CASSLQGAQIHGYTF.

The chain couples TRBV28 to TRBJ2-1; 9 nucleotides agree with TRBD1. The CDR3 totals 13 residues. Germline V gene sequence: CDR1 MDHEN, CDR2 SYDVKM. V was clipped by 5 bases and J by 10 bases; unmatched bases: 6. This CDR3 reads CASSPRDRAEQFF. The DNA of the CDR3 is TGTGCCAGCAGTCCGCGGGACAGGGCCGAGCAGTTCTTC.

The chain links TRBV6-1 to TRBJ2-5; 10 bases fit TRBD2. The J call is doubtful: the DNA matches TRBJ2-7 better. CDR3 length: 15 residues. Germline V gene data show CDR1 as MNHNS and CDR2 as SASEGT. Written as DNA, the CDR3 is TGTGCCAGCAGCCCTAACTCTAGCGGGAGAGCCGAGCAGTACTTC. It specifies CASSPNSSGRAEQYF.

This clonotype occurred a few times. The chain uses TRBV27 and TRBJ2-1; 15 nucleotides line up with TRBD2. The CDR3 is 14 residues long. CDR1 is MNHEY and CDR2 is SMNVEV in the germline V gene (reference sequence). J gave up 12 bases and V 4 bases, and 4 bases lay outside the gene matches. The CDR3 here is CASSWTSGGVGQFF. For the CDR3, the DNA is TGTGCCAGCAGTTGGACTAGCGGGGGGGTAGGGCAGTTCTTC.

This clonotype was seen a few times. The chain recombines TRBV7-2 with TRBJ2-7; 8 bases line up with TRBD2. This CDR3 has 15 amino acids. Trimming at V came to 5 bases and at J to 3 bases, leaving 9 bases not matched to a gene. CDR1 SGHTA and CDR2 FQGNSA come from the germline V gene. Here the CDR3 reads CASSPGRVDVYEQYF. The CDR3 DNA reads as TGTGCCAGCAGCCCCGGGAGGGTAGACGTCTACGAGCAGTACTTC.

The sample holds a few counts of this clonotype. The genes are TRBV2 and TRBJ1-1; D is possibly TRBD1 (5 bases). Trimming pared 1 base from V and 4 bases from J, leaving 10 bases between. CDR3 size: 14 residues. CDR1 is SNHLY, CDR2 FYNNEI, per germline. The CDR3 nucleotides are TGTGCCAGCAGTGAAGGAAGAGGGACCACTGAAGCTTTCTTT. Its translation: CASSEGRGTTEAFF.

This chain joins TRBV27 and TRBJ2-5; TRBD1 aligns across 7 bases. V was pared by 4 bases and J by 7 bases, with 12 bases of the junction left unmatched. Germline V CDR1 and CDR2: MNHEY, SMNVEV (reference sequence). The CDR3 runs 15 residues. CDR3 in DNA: TGTGCCAGCAGTTACTCCCCGGGACAGCTAGGGACCCAGTACTTC. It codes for CASSYSPGQLGTQYF.

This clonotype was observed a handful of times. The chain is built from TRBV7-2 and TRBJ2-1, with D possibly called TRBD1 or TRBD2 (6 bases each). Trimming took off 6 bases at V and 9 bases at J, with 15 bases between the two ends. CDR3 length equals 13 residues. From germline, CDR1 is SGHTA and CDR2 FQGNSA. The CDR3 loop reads CASRLGGLGEQFF. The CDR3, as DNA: TGTGCCAGCAGACTAGGGGGGCTCGGTGAGCAGTTCTTC.

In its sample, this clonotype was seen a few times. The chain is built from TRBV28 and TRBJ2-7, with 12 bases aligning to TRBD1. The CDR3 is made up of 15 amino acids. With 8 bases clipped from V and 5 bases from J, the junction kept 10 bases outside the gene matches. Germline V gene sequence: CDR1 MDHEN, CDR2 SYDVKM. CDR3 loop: CASLRAGTGGDEQYF. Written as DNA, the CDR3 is TGTGCCAGCCTAAGGGCCGGGACAGGGGGCGACGAGCAGTACTTC.

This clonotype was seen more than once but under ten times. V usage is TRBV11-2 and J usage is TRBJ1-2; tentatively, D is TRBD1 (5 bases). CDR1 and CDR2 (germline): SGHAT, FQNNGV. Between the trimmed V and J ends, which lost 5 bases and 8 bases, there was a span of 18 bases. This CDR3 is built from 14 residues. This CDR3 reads CASSRTSGIVGYTF. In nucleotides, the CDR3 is TGTGCCAGCAGCCGGACATCTGGGATAGTCGGCTACACCTTC. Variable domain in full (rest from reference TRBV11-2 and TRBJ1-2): EAGVAQSPRYKIIEKRQSVAFWCNPISGHATLYWYQQILGQGPKLLIQFQNNGVVDDSQLPKDRFSAERLKGVDSTLKIQPAKLEDSAVYLCASSRTSGIVGYTFGSGTRLTVV.

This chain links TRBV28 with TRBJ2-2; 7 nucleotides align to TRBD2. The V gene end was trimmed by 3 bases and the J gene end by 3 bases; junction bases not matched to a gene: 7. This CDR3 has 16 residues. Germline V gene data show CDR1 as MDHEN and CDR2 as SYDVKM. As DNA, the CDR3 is TGTGCCAGCAGTTTGGACCTTGGGGGGGACACCGGGGAGCTGTTTTTT. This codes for CASSLDLGGDTGELFF.

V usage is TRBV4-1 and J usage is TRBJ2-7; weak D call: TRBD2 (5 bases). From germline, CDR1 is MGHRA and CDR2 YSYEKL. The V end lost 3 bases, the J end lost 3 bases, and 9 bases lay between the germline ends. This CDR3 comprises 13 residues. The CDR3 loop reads CASSHSRGYEQYF. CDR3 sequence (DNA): TGCGCCAGCAGCCACTCCCGGGGCTACGAGCAGTACTTC.

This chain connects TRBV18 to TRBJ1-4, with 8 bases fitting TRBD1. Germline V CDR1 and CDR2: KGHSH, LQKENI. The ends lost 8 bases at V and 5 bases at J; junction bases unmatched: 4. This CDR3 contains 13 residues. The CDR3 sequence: CASTRDRNEKLFF. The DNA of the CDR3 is TGTGCCAGCACCCGGGACAGGAATGAAAAACTGTTTTTT.

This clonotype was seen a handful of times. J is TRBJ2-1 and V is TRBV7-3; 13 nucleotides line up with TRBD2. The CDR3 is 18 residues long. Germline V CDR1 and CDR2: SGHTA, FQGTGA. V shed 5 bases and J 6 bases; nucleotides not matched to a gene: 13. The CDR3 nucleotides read TGTGCCAGCAGCCCAGCCGCCCCACTAGCGGGGGGGCGCAATGAGCAGTTCTTC. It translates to CASSPAAPLAGGRNEQFF.

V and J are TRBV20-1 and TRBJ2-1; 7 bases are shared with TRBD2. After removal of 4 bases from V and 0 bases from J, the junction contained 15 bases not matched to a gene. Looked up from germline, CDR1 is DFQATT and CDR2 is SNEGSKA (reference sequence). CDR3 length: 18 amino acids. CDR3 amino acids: CSAKALREQRSSYNEQFF. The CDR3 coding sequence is TGCAGTGCTAAGGCTTTGCGGGAGCAACGGAGCTCCTACAATGAGCAGTTCTTC.

Written as DNA, the CDR3 is TGTGCCAGCAGCCAAGATTTATATGGGAACACTGAAGCTTTCTTT. This encodes CASSQDLYGNTEAFF. The chain joins TRBV3-1 to TRBJ1-1; no definite D call. CDR3 length: 15 amino acids. V shed 0 bases and J shed 1 base, with 9 bases lying between them. Germline V gives CDR1 LGHDT, CDR2 YNNKEL (reference sequence).

This CDR3 is CASKKGRTNEKLFF. Written as DNA, the CDR3 is TGTGCCAGCAAGAAAGGGAGAACTAATGAAAAACTGTTTTTT. The chain carries TRBV6-6 and TRBJ1-4, with D unresolved. V lost 7 bases and J 1 base, leaving 10 bases between the germline ends. This CDR3 comprises 14 residues. Germline lookup yields CDR1 MNHNY and CDR2 SVGAGI (reference sequence).

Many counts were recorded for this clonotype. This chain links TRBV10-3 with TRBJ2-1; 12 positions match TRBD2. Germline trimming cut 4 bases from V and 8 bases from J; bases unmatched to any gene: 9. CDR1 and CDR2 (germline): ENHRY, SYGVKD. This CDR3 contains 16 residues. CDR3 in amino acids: CAISGALAGGPHEQFF. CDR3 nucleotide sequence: TGTGCCATCAGTGGAGCCCTAGCGGGGGGGCCCCATGAGCAGTTCTTC.